The sample holds many counts of the clone carrying this T cell receptor beta chain. CDR3 length: 15 amino acids. Germline V lookup: CDR1 DFQATT, CDR2 SNEGSKA (reference sequence). Losses at the gene ends were 4 bases for V and 7 bases for J; bases not matched to a gene: 12. These data belong to a study of T-cell reconstitution after alpha-beta-depleted transplantation in children. This sample's TCRbeta library carried unique molecular identifier barcodes. TCRdb independently ran MiXCR on the PCR reads; one entry per CDR3 protein. The data contain 420,000 or so distinct CDR3 sequences, roughly 11% of them singletons.

The rearrangement uses TRBV20-1 and TRBJ2-2; 7 positions agree with TRBD1. The material was PBMCs from the stem cell graft donor, obtained from the stem cell graft. This receptor was obtained from a human donor who donated a stem cell graft to a child with acute myeloid leukemia. The CDR3 DNA reads as TGCAGTGCTACCTGGGCAGGGGGAAGAGTCGGGGAGCTGTTTTTT. Its translation: CSATWAGGRVGELFF.